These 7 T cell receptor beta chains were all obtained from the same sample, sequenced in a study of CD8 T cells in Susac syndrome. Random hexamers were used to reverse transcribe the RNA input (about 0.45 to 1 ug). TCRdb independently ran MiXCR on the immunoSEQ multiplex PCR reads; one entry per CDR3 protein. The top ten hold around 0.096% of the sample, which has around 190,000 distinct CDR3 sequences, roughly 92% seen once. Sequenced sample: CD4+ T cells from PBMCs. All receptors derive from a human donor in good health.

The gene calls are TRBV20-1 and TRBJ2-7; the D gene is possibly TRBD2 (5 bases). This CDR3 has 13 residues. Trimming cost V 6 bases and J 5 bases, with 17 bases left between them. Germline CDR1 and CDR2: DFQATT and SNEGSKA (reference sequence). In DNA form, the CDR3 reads TGCAGTGCAAAAAAGGGCGCGAGGGACGAGCAGTACTTC. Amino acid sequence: CSAKKGARDEQYF.

CDR3 sequence: CSATDGAGAAYGYTF. The CDR3 coding sequence is TGCAGTGCTACAGACGGCGCGGGGGCCGCCTATGGCTACACCTTC. The chain has TRBV20-1 and TRBJ1-2; D is possibly TRBD1 (6 bases). CDR1 is DFQATT and CDR2 is SNEGSKA in the germline V gene (reference sequence). CDR3 length equals 15 residues. Trimming took 4 bases from V and 4 from J, leaving 19 bases between them.

CDR3: CASSRGQLTYEQYF. The CDR3 DNA follows: TGTGCCAGCAGCCGGGGACAGTTGACCTACGAGCAGTACTTC. This chain links TRBV14 with TRBJ2-7, with 7 bases aligning to TRBD1. Germline V gene sequence: CDR1 SGHDN, CDR2 FVKESK. V trimming: 4 bases; J trimming: 2 bases; junction bases outside the gene matches: 5. This CDR3 region has 14 residues.

DNA of the CDR3: TGTGCCAGCAGCCTTCCAGGGGGCTCTGGAAACACCATATATTTT. Amino acids: CASSLPGGSGNTIYF. The chain couples TRBV5-4 to TRBJ1-3; 7 bases align to TRBD1. Germline V gives CDR1 SGHNT, CDR2 YYREEE (reference sequence). CDR3 length: 15 amino acids. Trimming removed 4 bases from V and 0 bases from J; junction bases left unmatched: 4.

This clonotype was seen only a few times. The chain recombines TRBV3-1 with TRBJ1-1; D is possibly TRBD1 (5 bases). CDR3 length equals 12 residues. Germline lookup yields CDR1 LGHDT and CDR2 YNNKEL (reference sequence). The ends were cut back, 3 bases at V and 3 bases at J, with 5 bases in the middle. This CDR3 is CASSQGDTEAFF. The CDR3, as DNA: TGTGCCAGCAGCCAGGGGGACACTGAAGCTTTCTTT.

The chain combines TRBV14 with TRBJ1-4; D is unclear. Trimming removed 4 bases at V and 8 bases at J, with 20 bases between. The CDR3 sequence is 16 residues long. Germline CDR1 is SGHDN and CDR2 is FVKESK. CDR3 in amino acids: CASSRGRRPMEEKLFF. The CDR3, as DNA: TGTGCCAGCAGCCGAGGGCGACGGCCGATGGAGGAAAAACTGTTTTTT.

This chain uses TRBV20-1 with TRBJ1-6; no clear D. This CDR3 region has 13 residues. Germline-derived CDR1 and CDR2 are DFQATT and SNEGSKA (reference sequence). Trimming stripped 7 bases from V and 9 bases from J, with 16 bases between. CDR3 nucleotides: TGCAGTGTCAACTCCCTACGAAGTTCACCCCTCCACTTT. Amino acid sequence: CSVNSLRSSPLHF.